Here is one TCR beta chain with its context. The antigen this receptor binds is unknown. Base qualities are not at hand, and no much larger clone is one base apart. Library preparation employed the immunoSEQ multiplex PCR assay. For the multiplex PCR, a mixture combining 60 forward primers for TCR Vbeta segments and 13 reverse primers for TCR Jbeta segments was used. The CDR3 region of rearranged TCR beta genes was amplified from genomic DNA with a multiplex PCR assay. The amplified TCR beta libraries were sequenced on the Illumina HiSeq System as 87-base-pair reads. In the authors' own workflow: A later analysis counted about 80 million unique TCR beta chains across the roughly 700 repertoires, and 10 million to 11 million of these chains were shared by at least two donors. A nearest-neighbor algorithm error-corrected the raw reads and collapsed the reads into unique sequences, merging closely related sequences to remove PCR and sequencing errors. To assign V, D and J gene segments, CDR3 sequences were aligned to IMGT reference sequences. For a sequence to be retained, a match of at least six nucleotides was required to both a V gene segment and a J gene segment. Rearrangements were called productive when the CDR3 lacked stop codons and stayed in frame with V and J; all others were non-productive. CDR3 was defined by IMGT convention, running from the second conserved V-encoded cysteine to the conserved J-encoded phenylalanine. The earlier analysis of roughly 590 of the donors excluded any sequence lacking an unambiguous match to a single V gene segment. An earlier analysis of some 610 of the donors called V segments functional above 56.7% productive rearrangements and segregating when the between-donor standard deviation exceeded 5%. A statistical classification framework was developed to diagnose cytomegalovirus status using the catalog of TCR beta chain sequences. V and J gene assignment, in a later analysis, came from comparing TCR nucleotide sequences with IMGT/GENE-DB human TR gene sequences. In a later analysis, CDR3 sequences and most-parsimonious VDJ recombination scenarios were assigned using the TCRdist pipeline. In a later analysis, every TCR beta chain was defined by the combination of its CDR3 amino acid sequence and its V-gene family, and reads without a unique V-gene family were dropped. A later analysis removed 500 to 600 highly shared, low-generation-probability nucleotide sequences to deal with suspected cross-contamination and a sequencing artifact. In a later analysis, a clonal expansion index for each public chain was calculated from normalized within-repertoire ranks of inferred template counts. In a later analysis, generation probabilities were computed with a VDJ recombination model fitted to out-of-frame rearrangements, and the resulting probabilities were checked against IGoR. Hypergeometric tests were used in a later analysis to score TCR-TCR, TCR-HLA and TCR-CMV co-occurrence, with a repertoire-size bias correction applied to the TCR pairs. False discovery rates were estimated in a later analysis by permuting HLA or CMV assignments 20 times. In a later analysis, co-occurring TCRs were grouped using DBSCAN, and TCRdist sequence similarity was added for clustering within HLA-allele-positive subsets. Co-occurrence clustering excluded repertoires with fewer than 30,000 or more than 120,000 public chains, plus five with anomalous nucleotide sharing. The source is immuneACCESS, and TCRdb retained only in-frame sequences with V and J called. Part of the clones is not carried over; for the studies checked, unresolved V genes explain less than half of this, and the remainder is unexplained. That table is the source of V, J and clone size, and D and trimming were worked out from the DNA. For this sample the table gives approximately 88,000 clones, of which 77% were detected only once. Under 7.5% of the sample rests with the top ten.

The cohort consisted of more than 650 healthy bone marrow donors. At the time of sampling, every cohort member was nominally healthy, though immune exposures that went unrecorded were likely present. The donor tested CMV seropositive, placing the donor among the 289 seropositive members of the cohort. A peripheral blood sample was collected from each donor, and TCR beta sequencing was performed on peripheral blood mononuclear cells. The Qiagen DNeasy Blood Extraction Kit was used to extract genomic DNA from the blood cell samples. Spanning cysteine to phenylalanine, the CDR3 consists of 16 amino acids. The read is trimmed to its CDR3 DNA, 48 bases read in frame from base 1. Per the germline V gene, SGHRS is the CDR1 and YFSETQ is the CDR2. At the junction V is shortened by 0 bases and J by 0 bases; bases outside the gene matches: 4. This entry belongs to a study of cytomegalovirus exposure and HLA in healthy donors (dated by TCRdb to 2017 to 2019). Notes on the research overall: In an earlier analysis of 587 of the donors, about 270 Gb of sequence data and 100 million or so unique TCR beta sequences from 150 million to 200 million T cells were reported. Donor age, sex, ethnicity and CMV serostatus were compiled together with the repertoire data. Every repertoire in the discovery cohort had been generated on one and the same sequencing platform. The number of donors typed differed by locus, with roughly 629-640 for A, B, C, DRB1 and DQB1, more than 500 for DQA1, 600 to 610 for DPA1, and some 470 for DPB1. Along with the roughly 670-subject first cohort, a separate validation cohort of over 90 different subjects was used. In the later analysis, no new phenotypic data were used to find candidate immune exposures; instead, reliance was placed on TCR beta sequences and their occurrence across donors. An earlier analysis of about 620 of the donors applied high-throughput TCR beta sequencing to assess whether each TCR beta V gene segment acted as functional or pseudogenic. An early release that covered roughly 600 HLA-typed donors contained about 300 gigabases of sequencing data and tens of millions of unique TCR sequences. About 5 DR-DQ haplotypes were handled as single units for association and clustering, since linkage in the cohort was strong. The study was designed to test whether signatures of past pathogen exposure could be identified by cataloging public T cell receptors. A later analysis re-examined previously published TCR beta repertoires from more than 550 donors and added high-resolution HLA genotyping to investigate patterns of TCR occurrence. HLA typing included class I and class II loci at four-digit resolution. To predict cytomegalovirus infection status, the study combined high-throughput TCR immunosequencing, statistical association of individual TCRs with disease status, and machine learning. Genome-wide SNP genotypes for about 60% of the roughly 700 donors were used in a later genetic analysis, which treated that subset as a discovery cohort. The T cell repertoires of about 700 subjects were profiled by immunosequencing and related to cytomegalovirus serostatus. Among the roughly 370 genotyped donors, approximately 82% belonged to the genetic ancestry cluster associated with self-reported Caucasian donors. Across some 400 genotyped donors of the cohort, an average of approximately 240,000 unique TCR beta nucleotide sequences per donor were sequenced, and around 20% of those sequences were non-productive. Beyond this particular receptor, the publication reports: Several of the top co-occurrence clusters appeared to be linked to parvovirus B19, influenza, CMV and Epstein-Barr virus, according to a later analysis. A few of the identified cytomegalovirus-associated TCR beta chains were confirmed in vitro to be specific for cytomegalovirus antigens. In a later analysis, the rate of TCR association differed among HLA loci, with DRB1 alleles having the most associated TCRs and HLA-C alleles having the fewest. In this cohort, only TCR beta chains were sequenced, and detectable features were limited by the absence of alpha or paired-chain data. The authors suggested that the approach could potentially be extended to other disease states and immunological phenotypes. Because some donors lacked HLA typing at each locus, the association tests relied only on the typed subset. A later analysis found that HLA-associated TCR beta chains were more clonally expanded and had lower generation probabilities than equally common non-associated chains. At a false discovery rate of 0.05, a later analysis linked about 16,000 TCR beta sequences to specific HLA alleles. A later analysis found that most CMV-associated TCR beta chains appeared HLA-restricted, with HLA associations seemingly driven largely by CMV exposure. A cluster of highly shared sequence variants was judged likely to be a technical artifact of the sequencing pipeline. An earlier analysis of 587 of the donors showed that most TCR beta V segments appeared in productive rearrangements either about 90% or about 30% of the time, which broadly matched IMGT annotations. Correlated functional status among segregating V segments might reflect linkage disequilibrium, but an unknown experimental factor could not be ruled out. Presence/absence analyses assumed roughly uniform sequencing depth across donors, an assumption that may not hold. Some IMGT-functional V segments, including TRBV6-2 and TRBV6-3, could not be distinguished by the 87-base-pair reads and were therefore excluded. An association between a missense DCLRE1C variant and V-gene and J-gene trimming of TCR beta chains was found in a later genetic analysis and replicated in an independent cohort. The earlier analysis of around 600 of the donors excluded 15 to 20 rarely observed V segments, including chromosome 9 orphons, because counts were too low. Most TCR sequences were seen in very few donors, while some public TCRs were found in many individuals. The classifier was reported to diagnose cytomegalovirus status with high specificity and sensitivity in both the original cohort and the validation cohort. Strong co-occurrence of HLA alleles, especially DR and DQ, made assigning TCR associations to individual alleles difficult. The study listed 150 to 200 TCR beta chains as associated with cytomegalovirus. A further reported finding was that TCR beta sequences accurately predicted the HLA-A and HLA-B alleles for most subjects in the first cohort. Compared with the approximately 670-donor mean, donors in an Asian-associated ancestry cluster had fewer N-insertions in productive TCRs, according to a later genetic analysis. CMV serostatus was the only immune exposure information available for the cohort.

Sequencing was performed on PBMCs. The V and J segments used are TRBV5-1 and TRBJ1-1; 8 bases in between match TRBD1. The sequence derives from a man over 45 in good health and CMV-seropositive. At the DNA level, the sequence is TGCGCCAGCAGCTTGGGACAGGGGAAGATGAACACTGAAGCTTTCTTT. Its translation reads: CASSLGQGKMNTEAFF.